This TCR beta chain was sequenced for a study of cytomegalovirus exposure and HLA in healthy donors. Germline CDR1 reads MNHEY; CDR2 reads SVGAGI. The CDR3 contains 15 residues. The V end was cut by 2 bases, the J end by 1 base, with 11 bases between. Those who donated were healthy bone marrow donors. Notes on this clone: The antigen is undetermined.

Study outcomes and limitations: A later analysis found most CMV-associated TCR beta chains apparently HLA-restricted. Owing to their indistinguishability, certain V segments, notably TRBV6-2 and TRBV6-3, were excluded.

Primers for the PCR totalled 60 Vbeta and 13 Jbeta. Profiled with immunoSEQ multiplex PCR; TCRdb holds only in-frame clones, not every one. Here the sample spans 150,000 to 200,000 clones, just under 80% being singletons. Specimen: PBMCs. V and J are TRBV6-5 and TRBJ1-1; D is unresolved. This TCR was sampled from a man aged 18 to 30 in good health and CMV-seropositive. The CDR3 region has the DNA TGTGCCAGCAGTTACCCGAACGGGAAGAACACTGAAGCTTTCTTT. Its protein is CASSYPNGKNTEAFF.